The T cell receptor (beta chain) under discussion was sequenced for a study of a mutant IDH1 vaccine in newly diagnosed glioma. Study as a whole: Mean patient age was about 40 years; around 60% were male and around 40% female. Patients were pretreated with radiotherapy, temozolomide, or both, mostly both. Findings of the study overall: It was about 92% of patients that developed vaccine-induced immune responses.

TCRdb's table, derived via immunoSEQ multiplex PCR, lists solely in-frame clones and lacks some. The sample comprises around 24,000 clones, about 89% of which are singletons, and 9.2% rests with the top ten. Noted time point: baseline, week 1 (first vaccination visit). Treatment specified: pre-vaccination baseline after standard-of-care therapy. Germline loops: CDR1 GTSNPN, CDR2 SVGIG (reference sequence). The V and J ends lost 7 bases and 4 bases respectively, with 13 bases between them. CDR3 length: 12 amino acids. This clone has more than one count but fewer than ten. Antigen: not known. The input for sequencing was PBMCs, taken from a glioma patient treated with radiotherapy, temozolomide or both. The receptor's source is a man aged 25-40 years with glioma. The rearrangement links TRBV30 to TRBJ1-2; the D is unclear. Here the CDR3 reads CASYNKLYGYTF. CDR3 bases: TGTGCCTCCTACAACAAACTCTATGGCTACACCTTC.